These T cell receptor beta chains were read from a single sample in a study of T cell repertoires in cytomegalovirus infection. In TCRdb, the reads were re-called with MiXCR into one record per CDR3 protein. The profile shows about 8,000 distinct CDR3 sequences, approximately 60% of them singletons. These receptors have no known antigen. Input material: PBMCs, sequenced either directly or after in vitro stimulation (not recorded which). These receptors all stem from a human donor in good health (CMV status not recorded). Some clones in this sample may be carry-over from other donors' samples. CDR3s include the opening cysteine and the closing phenylalanine or tryptophan. Each record gives: J gene, D gene, V gene, clone size, CDR3 DNA, CDR3 protein. D genes are given only for firm matches. The size field is filled for only some rows; it gives once, few, many or a size class.

J gene: TRBJ1-6; D gene: -; V gene: TRBV7-2; clone size: few; CDR3 DNA: TGTGCCAGCAGCTTATCAGGGAATACGAATTCACCCCTCCACTTT; CDR3 protein: CASSLSGNTNSPLHF
J gene: TRBJ2-5; D gene: -; V gene: TRBV5-1; clone size: -; CDR3 DNA: TGCGCCAGCAGCTTGGCTTCTGACATCTCCCAAGAGACCCAGTACTTC; CDR3 protein: CASSLASDISQETQYF
J gene: TRBJ1-2; D gene: -; V gene: TRBV7-2; clone size: -; CDR3 DNA: TGTGCCAGCAGCTTAGGGGACGTCACTCCGTCAGGATTGAGTAGTGGCTACACCTTC; CDR3 protein: CASSLGDVTPSGLSSGYTF
J gene: TRBJ1-3; D gene: -; V gene: TRBV9; clone size: few; CDR3 DNA: TGTGCCAGCAGCCACCGGCCAGGGATGGGCTCTGGAAACACCATATATTTT; CDR3 protein: CASSHRPGMGSGNTIYF
J gene: TRBJ1-1; D gene: -; V gene: TRBV24-1; clone size: -; CDR3 DNA: TGTGCCACCCGTAACGGACAGAACACTGAAGCTTTCTTT; CDR3 protein: CATRNGQNTEAFF
J gene: TRBJ2-1; D gene: TRBD1; V gene: TRBV7-2; clone size: once; CDR3 DNA: TGTGCCAGCAGCTTAGCTGCAGGACAGGGATACAATGAGCAGTTCTTC; CDR3 protein: CASSLAAGQGYNEQFF
J gene: TRBJ2-7; D gene: -; V gene: TRBV11-2; clone size: few; CDR3 DNA: TGTGCCAGCAGCAATTCCGGGACTCCCTCCTACGAGCAGTACTTC; CDR3 protein: CASSNSGTPSYEQYF
J gene: TRBJ1-6; D gene: -; V gene: TRBV27; clone size: -; CDR3 DNA: TGTGCCAGCAGTTTCGGACGGCGCTATAATTCACCCCTCCACTTT; CDR3 protein: CASSFGRRYNSPLHF
J gene: TRBJ1-2; D gene: -; V gene: TRBV24-1; clone size: -; CDR3 DNA: TGTTCCATCAGTTCGCTAGGCAGTGATTACACCTTC; CDR3 protein: CSISSLGSDYTF
J gene: TRBJ2-3; D gene: TRBD2; V gene: TRBV6-1; clone size: few; CDR3 DNA: TGTGCCAGCAGTCTAACTCTAGCGGGGGGCTCTAGCACAGATACGCAGTATTTT; CDR3 protein: CASSLTLAGGSSTDTQYF
J gene: TRBJ1-5; D gene: -; V gene: TRBV7-6; clone size: -; CDR3 DNA: TGTGCCAGCATCCCCGAAACATACAGCAATCAGCCCCCGCCTTTT; CDR3 protein: CASIPETYSNQPPPF
J gene: TRBJ2-5; D gene: TRBD2; V gene: TRBV12-3/TRBV12-4; clone size: -; CDR3 DNA: TGTGCCAGCAGGCCAGGGACTAGCGGGGGCCGGTACCAAGAGACCCAGTACTTC; CDR3 protein: CASRPGTSGGRYQETQYF
J gene: TRBJ2-3; D gene: -; V gene: TRBV27; clone size: medium-sized; CDR3 DNA: TGTGCCAGCAGTTCGGGGCCCGGGGATACGCAGTATTTT; CDR3 protein: CASSSGPGDTQYF
J gene: TRBJ2-1; D gene: -; V gene: TRBV7-9; clone size: -; CDR3 DNA: TGTGCCAGCAGCTTACGCGGCGAGAGCTCCTACAATGAGCATGTATTC; CDR3 protein: CASSLRGESSYNEHVF
J gene: TRBJ1-2; D gene: -; V gene: TRBV6-1; clone size: -; CDR3 DNA: TGTGCCAGCACAAGAGACGCATCCTGGGATGGCTACACCTTC; CDR3 protein: CASTRDASWDGYTF
J gene: TRBJ2-3; D gene: -; V gene: TRBV7-2; clone size: -; CDR3 DNA: TGTGCCAGCAGCGCGGAGGGCGGCCACCAGCAGTATTTT; CDR3 protein: CASSAEGGHQQYF
J gene: TRBJ1-1; D gene: -; V gene: TRBV28; clone size: few; CDR3 DNA: TGTGCCAGCAGTTTATATGGGGGAGGGGGTGAAGCTTTCTTT; CDR3 protein: CASSLYGGGGEAFF
J gene: TRBJ2-2; D gene: TRBD2; V gene: TRBV7-2; clone size: -; CDR3 DNA: TGTGCCAGCAGCTTAGATCCAGCGGGAAACACCGGGGAGCTGTTTTTT; CDR3 protein: CASSLDPAGNTGELFF
J gene: TRBJ2-1; D gene: -; V gene: TRBV7-2; clone size: many; CDR3 DNA: TGTGCCAGCAGCTTTAAGGTTTTGGGGGGAGCGCTCTCATACAATGAGCAGTTCTTC; CDR3 protein: CASSFKVLGGALSYNEQFF
J gene: TRBJ1-2; D gene: -; V gene: TRBV19; clone size: few; CDR3 DNA: TGTGCCAGTAAAGGAGGGAGCCCCTGGGGATATGGCTACACCTTC; CDR3 protein: CASKGGSPWGYGYTF
J gene: TRBJ2-1; D gene: -; V gene: TRBV12-3/TRBV12-4; clone size: -; CDR3 DNA: TGTGCCAGCATCCCTACTGGCAAGCTAAAATACAATGAGCAGTTCTTC; CDR3 protein: CASIPTGKLKYNEQFF
J gene: TRBJ2-1; D gene: -; V gene: TRBV5-1; clone size: -; CDR3 DNA: TGCGCCAGCAGCGTGTTCTCGAAAGCGGGCAATGAGCCGTTCTTC; CDR3 protein: CASSVFSKAGNEPFF
J gene: TRBJ2-5; D gene: TRBD1; V gene: TRBV20-1; clone size: -; CDR3 DNA: TGCAGTGCAGACTCCTCAGGGGGCCAGGAGACCCAGTACTTC; CDR3 protein: CSADSSGGQETQYF